Listed below are T cell receptor beta chains from one sample, sequenced in a study of naive and memory T cell subsets. Each CDR3 protein gets one entry after TCRdb re-called the UMI-ligation and nested PCR reads with MiXCR. The profile shows around 30,000 distinct CDR3 sequences, around a tenth of them singletons. What was sequenced was effector memory CD4+ T cells from blood. Receptors were obtained from a human donor in good health. The CDR3 runs from the conserved cysteine through the conserved F or W. The order of the fields is clone size, CDR3 length, J gene, V gene, D gene, CDR3 protein, CDR3 DNA. A D gene is named only where the DNA matches it firmly. The size field is filled for only some rows; it gives once, few, many or a size class.

clone size: many; CDR3 length: 14; J gene: TRBJ1-6; V gene: TRBV12-3/TRBV12-4; D gene: -; CDR3 protein: CASSNRDLGSPLHF; CDR3 DNA: TGTGCCAGCAGTAACCGGGACCTCGGATCACCCCTCCACTTT
clone size: many; CDR3 length: 15; J gene: TRBJ2-2; V gene: TRBV4-3; D gene: -; CDR3 protein: CASSQARSYTGELFF; CDR3 DNA: TGCGCCAGCAGCCAAGCGAGGTCGTACACCGGGGAGCTGTTTTTT
clone size: few; CDR3 length: 14; J gene: TRBJ1-2; V gene: TRBV14; D gene: -; CDR3 protein: CASSPDTINYGYTF; CDR3 DNA: TGTGCCAGCAGCCCTGATACCATTAACTATGGCTACACCTTC
clone size: few; CDR3 length: 17; J gene: TRBJ2-3; V gene: TRBV18; D gene: TRBD2; CDR3 protein: CASSHLGTSENTDTQYF; CDR3 DNA: TGTGCCAGCTCACACCTTGGGACTAGCGAGAACACAGATACGCAGTATTTT
clone size: -; CDR3 length: 17; J gene: TRBJ2-7; V gene: TRBV27; D gene: TRBD2; CDR3 protein: CASSLRVTRGGVNGQYF; CDR3 DNA: TGTGCCAGCAGTTTAAGAGTCACGCGGGGGGGGGTGAACGGGCAGTACTTC
clone size: -; CDR3 length: 15; J gene: TRBJ1-5; V gene: TRBV18; D gene: TRBD1; CDR3 protein: CASSPRQGADQPQHF; CDR3 DNA: TGTGCCAGCTCACCAAGGCAGGGGGCGGACCAGCCCCAGCATTTT
clone size: few; CDR3 length: 16; J gene: TRBJ1-4; V gene: TRBV20-1; D gene: -; CDR3 protein: CSARDRPGATNEKLFF; CDR3 DNA: TGCAGTGCTAGAGATCGCCCAGGGGCAACTAATGAAAAACTGTTTTTT
clone size: few; CDR3 length: 12; J gene: TRBJ2-4; V gene: TRBV6-5; D gene: -; CDR3 protein: CASGVSKNIQYF; CDR3 DNA: TGTGCCAGTGGAGTTTCCAAAAACATTCAGTACTTC
clone size: few; CDR3 length: 12; J gene: TRBJ2-7; V gene: TRBV2; D gene: -; CDR3 protein: CASRGPFYEQYF; CDR3 DNA: TGTGCCAGCAGGGGGCCCTTCTACGAGCAGTACTTC
clone size: -; CDR3 length: 11; J gene: TRBJ2-5; V gene: TRBV20-1; D gene: -; CDR3 protein: CSARAPAFQYF; CDR3 DNA: TGCAGTGCTAGGGCCCCAGCTTTCCAGTACTTC
clone size: many; CDR3 length: 16; J gene: TRBJ2-4; V gene: TRBV18; D gene: -; CDR3 protein: CASSPPGERSKNIQYF; CDR3 DNA: TGTGCCAGCTCACCCCCAGGGGAGAGGTCCAAAAACATTCAGTACTTC
clone size: many; CDR3 length: 15; J gene: TRBJ1-1; V gene: TRBV2; D gene: -; CDR3 protein: CASTLRLVMNTEAFF; CDR3 DNA: TGTGCCAGCACCCTCCGGTTGGTTATGAACACTGAAGCTTTCTTT
clone size: few; CDR3 length: 14; J gene: TRBJ1-2; V gene: TRBV7-2; D gene: -; CDR3 protein: CASRPRVDNYGYTF; CDR3 DNA: TGTGCCAGCCGCCCCCGGGTGGATAACTATGGCTACACCTTC
clone size: -; CDR3 length: 14; J gene: TRBJ1-6; V gene: TRBV7-2; D gene: -; CDR3 protein: CASSLSGGSSPLHF; CDR3 DNA: TGTGCCAGCAGCTTATCTGGGGGTTCTTCACCCCTCCACTTT
clone size: -; CDR3 length: 18; J gene: TRBJ2-1; V gene: TRBV5-1; D gene: TRBD2; CDR3 protein: CASSLPGLAGAKGNEQFF; CDR3 DNA: TGCGCCAGCAGCCTTCCGGGACTAGCGGGAGCTAAGGGAAATGAGCAGTTCTTC
clone size: many; CDR3 length: 13; J gene: TRBJ2-7; V gene: TRBV19; D gene: -; CDR3 protein: CASSWAVTYEQYF; CDR3 DNA: TGTGCCAGTAGTTGGGCAGTAACCTACGAGCAGTACTTC
clone size: -; CDR3 length: 15; J gene: TRBJ2-7; V gene: TRBV11-2; D gene: -; CDR3 protein: CASSSQPGAGDEQYF; CDR3 DNA: TGTGCCAGCAGCTCCCAGCCGGGGGCTGGTGACGAGCAGTACTTC
clone size: many; CDR3 length: 18; J gene: TRBJ1-5; V gene: TRBV4-3; D gene: -; CDR3 protein: CASSQDLSGQYSNQPQHF; CDR3 DNA: TGCGCCAGCAGCCAAGATCTTTCAGGACAGTATAGCAATCAGCCCCAGCATTTT
clone size: few; CDR3 length: 14; J gene: TRBJ2-2; V gene: TRBV2; D gene: -; CDR3 protein: CASRGGAHTGELFF; CDR3 DNA: TGTGCCAGCAGGGGCGGGGCCCACACCGGGGAGCTGTTTTTT
clone size: many; CDR3 length: 12; J gene: TRBJ1-1; V gene: TRBV2; D gene: -; CDR3 protein: CASSLMNTEAFF; CDR3 DNA: TGTGCCAGCAGTTTGATGAACACTGAAGCTTTCTTT
clone size: -; CDR3 length: 15; J gene: TRBJ2-3; V gene: TRBV20-1; D gene: TRBD2; CDR3 protein: CSARGLAGTADTQYF; CDR3 DNA: TGCAGTGCTAGGGGGCTAGCGGGGACCGCAGATACGCAGTATTTT
clone size: many; CDR3 length: 16; J gene: TRBJ1-2; V gene: TRBV18; D gene: -; CDR3 protein: CASSPLGVPRDYGYTF; CDR3 DNA: TGTGCCAGCTCACCGTTAGGGGTCCCGCGGGACTATGGCTACACCTTC
clone size: -; CDR3 length: 12; J gene: TRBJ2-1; V gene: TRBV15; D gene: -; CDR3 protein: CATSRDTHEQFF; CDR3 DNA: TGTGCCACCAGCAGAGATACCCATGAGCAGTTCTTC
clone size: medium-sized; CDR3 length: 15; J gene: TRBJ2-7; V gene: TRBV7-2; D gene: TRBD2; CDR3 protein: CASSSIAGGTYEQYF; CDR3 DNA: TGTGCCAGCAGCTCCATAGCGGGGGGTACCTACGAGCAGTACTTC
clone size: few; CDR3 length: 17; J gene: TRBJ1-3; V gene: TRBV7-3; D gene: -; CDR3 protein: CASSLMSPGSSGNTIYF; CDR3 DNA: TGTGCCAGCAGCTTAATGTCGCCGGGGAGCTCTGGAAACACCATATATTTT
clone size: -; CDR3 length: 15; J gene: TRBJ2-6; V gene: TRBV7-2; D gene: -; CDR3 protein: CASSLEGAGANVLTF; CDR3 DNA: TGTGCCAGCAGTCTAGAGGGGGCTGGGGCCAACGTCCTGACTTTC
clone size: -; CDR3 length: 17; J gene: TRBJ1-5; V gene: TRBV20-1; D gene: -; CDR3 protein: CSARPGARTWGNQPQHF; CDR3 DNA: TGCAGTGCTCGCCCGGGCGCACGGACATGGGGCAATCAGCCCCAGCATTTT
clone size: many; CDR3 length: 14; J gene: TRBJ2-2; V gene: TRBV7-9; D gene: -; CDR3 protein: CASSLTREAGELFF; CDR3 DNA: TGTGCCAGCAGCTTAACTAGGGAGGCCGGGGAGCTGTTTTTT
clone size: few; CDR3 length: 15; J gene: TRBJ2-5; V gene: TRBV20-1; D gene: -; CDR3 protein: CSARPLGHFQETQYF; CDR3 DNA: TGCAGTGCTAGGCCCCTGGGACACTTCCAAGAGACCCAGTACTTC
clone size: -; CDR3 length: 16; J gene: TRBJ2-7; V gene: TRBV6-1; D gene: -; CDR3 protein: CASSEGDGLSSYEQYF; CDR3 DNA: TGTGCCAGCAGTGAAGGGGACGGATTAAGCTCCTACGAGCAGTACTTC
clone size: few; CDR3 length: 15; J gene: TRBJ2-3; V gene: TRBV20-1; D gene: TRBD2; CDR3 protein: CSTRESSGRSDTQYF; CDR3 DNA: TGCAGTACTAGAGAGTCTAGCGGGAGAAGTGATACGCAGTATTTT
clone size: few; CDR3 length: 16; J gene: TRBJ2-3; V gene: TRBV27; D gene: -; CDR3 protein: CASSSARGPRADTQYF; CDR3 DNA: TGTGCCAGCAGTTCCGCGAGAGGCCCCAGGGCAGATACGCAGTATTTT
clone size: -; CDR3 length: 13; J gene: TRBJ1-2; V gene: TRBV6-6; D gene: TRBD1; CDR3 protein: CASSPTGDYGYTF; CDR3 DNA: TGTGCCAGCAGTCCGACAGGGGACTATGGCTACACCTTC
clone size: few; CDR3 length: 14; J gene: TRBJ1-1; V gene: TRBV4-3; D gene: -; CDR3 protein: CASSQDHSRAEAFF; CDR3 DNA: TGCGCCAGCAGCCAAGATCACAGTAGGGCTGAAGCTTTCTTT
clone size: -; CDR3 length: 16; J gene: TRBJ1-4; V gene: TRBV4-2; D gene: -; CDR3 protein: CASSLRTKGQFGKLFF; CDR3 DNA: TGTGCCAGCAGCCTCCGCACCAAAGGACAATTTGGAAAACTGTTTTTT
clone size: many; CDR3 length: 16; J gene: TRBJ2-5; V gene: TRBV6-2/TRBV6-3; D gene: -; CDR3 protein: CASRPSLTVSQETQYF; CDR3 DNA: TGTGCCAGCAGACCCTCGTTGACCGTCTCCCAAGAGACCCAGTACTTC
clone size: many; CDR3 length: 17; J gene: TRBJ1-5; V gene: TRBV6-1; D gene: -; CDR3 protein: CASRKPPRTLSNQPQHF; CDR3 DNA: TGTGCCAGCAGAAAACCCCCCAGGACCCTTAGCAATCAGCCCCAGCATTTT
clone size: few; CDR3 length: 11; J gene: TRBJ2-7; V gene: TRBV6-2/TRBV6-3; D gene: -; CDR3 protein: CASSDGYEQYF; CDR3 DNA: TGTGCCAGCTCGGACGGTTACGAGCAGTACTTC
clone size: -; CDR3 length: 15; J gene: TRBJ1-1; V gene: TRBV20-1; D gene: -; CDR3 protein: CSARGGEAGNTEAFF; CDR3 DNA: TGCAGTGCTAGGGGGGGGGAGGCGGGGAACACTGAAGCTTTCTTT
clone size: -; CDR3 length: 15; J gene: TRBJ1-2; V gene: TRBV11-2; D gene: -; CDR3 protein: CASSPLSSGAYGYTF; CDR3 DNA: TGTGCCAGCAGCCCCCTCTCATCGGGGGCTTATGGCTACACCTTC